This is a list of T cell receptor beta chains from one sample in a study of T-cell reconstitution after alpha-beta-depleted transplantation in children. Each CDR3 protein gets one entry after TCRdb re-called the PCR reads with MiXCR. The data show about 540,000 distinct CDR3 sequences, 15% to 20% seen once. This sample comprised PBMCs from the stem cell graft donor, obtained from the stem cell graft. The source of these receptors is a human donor who donated a stem cell graft to a child with acute lymphoblastic leukemia. Both conserved end residues are part of each CDR3. The order of the fields is clone size, D gene, V gene, CDR3 length, J gene, CDR3 DNA, CDR3 protein. The D gene is left open where the match is weak. Where a row states a size, it is once, few, many or the class of an expanded clone; other rows omit it.

many	.	TRBV14	13	TRBJ2-7	TGTGCCAGCAGCCCTTACCTTGCCTACGAGCAGTACTTC	CASSPYLAYEQYF
few	.	TRBV3-1	15	TRBJ1-4	TGTGCCAGCAGCCTTGCAGGGCCAACTAATGAAAAACTGTTTTTT	CASSLAGPTNEKLFF
few	.	TRBV20-1	14	TRBJ2-7	TGCAGTGCTAGGGACGACGGGTCCTTTTACGAGCAGTACTTC	CSARDDGSFYEQYF
.	TRBD1	TRBV5-6	15	TRBJ1-5	TGTGCCAGCAGTATGACAGGGGAGGCAAGTCAGCCCCAGCATTTT	CASSMTGEASQPQHF
few	.	TRBV12-3/TRBV12-4	13	TRBJ2-3	TGTGCCAGCAGTTTAGGACCCGGATATACGCAGTATTTT	CASSLGPGYTQYF
.	.	TRBV4-1	13	TRBJ1-4	TGCGCCAGCAGCCAAGAGGCGGACGAAAAACTGTTTTTT	CASSQEADEKLFF
.	.	TRBV18	15	TRBJ1-1	TGTGCCAGCTCACCTCCGTGGGGGGGAAACACTGAAGCTTTCTTT	CASSPPWGGNTEAFF
few	.	TRBV19	14	TRBJ2-2	TGTGCCACCAGGCGCGGGCCGAACACCGGGGAGCTGTTTTTT	CATRRGPNTGELFF
few	TRBD1	TRBV12-3/TRBV12-4	14	TRBJ1-4	TGTGCCAGCAGACAGGGGGCGGCTAATGAAAAACTGTTTTTT	CASRQGAANEKLFF
few	.	TRBV5-1	11	TRBJ2-3	TGCGCCAGCAGCCCGGACGTTACGCAGTATTTT	CASSPDVTQYF
.	TRBD1	TRBV6-5	16	TRBJ2-1	TGTGCCAGCAGTTACTCGGGACAGGGTGGTTTGGATGAGCAGTTCTTC	CASSYSGQGGLDEQFF
.	.	TRBV5-1	14	TRBJ1-2	TGCGCCAGCAGCTTGGACATCCTTAACTATGGCTACACCTTC	CASSLDILNYGYTF
.	.	TRBV12-3/TRBV12-4	13	TRBJ2-1	TGTGCCAGCCACTCCACTAGTTTTGGTGAGCAGTTCTTC	CASHSTSFGEQFF
few	.	TRBV4-1	16	TRBJ1-4	TGCGCCAGCAGCCTTTTACCGGGGCCGGGGAAGGAAAAACTGTTTTTT	CASSLLPGPGKEKLFF
few	.	TRBV7-9	12	TRBJ2-1	TGTGCCAGCAGCTTAGCGGCGGGTGAGCAGTTCTTC	CASSLAAGEQFF
few	TRBD2	TRBV10-3	16	TRBJ2-7	TGTGCCATCAGTGAAACGGGAGGGTCCTTCTCCTACGAGCAGTACTTC	CAISETGGSFSYEQYF
.	.	TRBV29-1	14	TRBJ1-3	TGCAGCGTTGCTAAGATGGACTCTGGAAACACCATATATTTT	CSVAKMDSGNTIYF
few	TRBD2	TRBV5-1	15	TRBJ2-3	TGCGCCAGCAGCTTGTCTAGCGGGGGCACAGATACGCAGTATTTT	CASSLSSGGTDTQYF
.	TRBD2	TRBV5-1	17	TRBJ2-3	TGCGCCAGCAGTACACCTACTAGCGGGGGAAACACAGATACGCAGTATTTT	CASSTPTSGGNTDTQYF
.	.	TRBV19	13	TRBJ2-5	TGTGCCAGTAGTATGGACTCGGAAGAGACCCAGTACTTC	CASSMDSEETQYF
once	.	TRBV29-1	15	TRBJ1-1	TGCAGCGTTGAAGGAAGGGGGGAGGGAAGGACTGAAGCTTTCTTT	CSVEGRGEGRTEAFF
.	.	TRBV12-5	14	TRBJ2-2	TGTGCTAGTGGTTTGCCGGGGACCACCGGGGAGCTGTTTTTT	CASGLPGTTGELFF
few	.	TRBV5-1	14	TRBJ2-7	TGCGCCAGCAGCCCGTCGGGAGAGGGGAACGAGCAGTACTTC	CASSPSGEGNEQYF
.	.	TRBV7-8	14	TRBJ2-7	TGTGCCAGCAGCTTAGGAGTGCCTAGTGATGAGCAGTACTTC	CASSLGVPSDEQYF
.	.	TRBV28	12	TRBJ2-7	TGTGCCAGCAGTTTTGAGGACTACGAGCAGTACTTC	CASSFEDYEQYF
many	.	TRBV20-1	13	TRBJ2-5	TGCAGTGCTAGACGGGACTTACAAGAGACCCAGTACTTC	CSARRDLQETQYF
few	TRBD1	TRBV5-1	14	TRBJ2-2	TGCGCCAGCAGCCAGGGACAGATCTCCGGGGAGCTGTTTTTT	CASSQGQISGELFF
.	.	TRBV25-1	16	TRBJ2-1	TGTGCCAGCAGTAGCCTTGGGGGGATTTCCTACAATGAGCAGTTCTTC	CASSSLGGISYNEQFF
few	TRBD2	TRBV4-1	14	TRBJ2-7	TGCGCCAGCAGGTTAGCGGGAGGGCCTTCCGAGCAGTACTTC	CASRLAGGPSEQYF
.	TRBD1	TRBV11-3	15	TRBJ2-2	TGTGCCAGCAGCAAAGGACAGGGGGCAACCGGGGAGCTGTTTTTT	CASSKGQGATGELFF
.	.	TRBV25-1	15	TRBJ2-6	TGTGCCAGCATTACAGGGGGGGCTGGGGCCAACGTCCTGACTTTC	CASITGGAGANVLTF
few	TRBD2	TRBV4-2	19	TRBJ2-7	TGTGCCAGCAGCCAAGGGTACAGTTGGACTAGCGGGAGGGCCTACGAGCAGTACTTC	CASSQGYSWTSGRAYEQYF
.	TRBD2	TRBV27	14	TRBJ2-7	TGTGCCAGCGGGAGGGACCATAGCTCCTACGAGCAGTACTTC	CASGRDHSSYEQYF
.	.	TRBV7-9	13	TRBJ1-2	TGTGCCAGCAGCTCCGTGAATGACTATGGCTACACCTTC	CASSSVNDYGYTF
few	TRBD1	TRBV6-4	16	TRBJ2-1	TGTGCCAGCAGTGAAGTTGGGACAGGGTTCTACAATGAGCAGTTCTTC	CASSEVGTGFYNEQFF
many	TRBD1	TRBV5-1	15	TRBJ1-1	TGCGCCAGCAGCTTGGTGGGACAGGCGAACACTGAAGCTTTCTTT	CASSLVGQANTEAFF
few	TRBD2	TRBV20-1	14	TRBJ2-7	TGCAGTGCTAGAGTGATAGCGGGAGTAGGCGAGCAGTACTTC	CSARVIAGVGEQYF
.	TRBD1	TRBV23-1	14	TRBJ2-7	TGCGCCAGCAGACCCCTATCACAGGGGTTCGAGCAGTACTTC	CASRPLSQGFEQYF
few	.	TRBV12-3/TRBV12-4	11	TRBJ1-2	TGTGCCAGCAGTTTCTCAAGTGGCTACACCTTC	CASSFSSGYTF
.	.	TRBV7-9	12	TRBJ2-7	TGTGCCAGCAGCTTATTAGACTACGAGCAGTACTTC	CASSLLDYEQYF
.	.	TRBV9	15	TRBJ1-5	TGTGCCAGCAGCGGGGGGACGGGGAGCAATCAGCCCCAGCATTTT	CASSGGTGSNQPQHF
.	TRBD2	TRBV12-3/TRBV12-4	15	TRBJ2-1	TGTGCCAGCAGTTTGAGACTAGCGTCATCCGATGAGCAGTTCTTC	CASSLRLASSDEQFF
.	TRBD1	TRBV11-1	16	TRBJ2-4	TGTGCCAGCAGCTTTCCGGACAGGGGGACCAAAAACATTCAGTACTTC	CASSFPDRGTKNIQYF
.	.	TRBV19	13	TRBJ2-5	TGTGCCAGCGAGGGGGGCCCCCAAGAGACCCAGTACTTC	CASEGGPQETQYF
.	TRBD2	TRBV10-3	17	TRBJ2-7	TGTGCCATCAGTGCGGGGTCCGGACTAGCGGGAGCCTACGAGCAGTACTTC	CAISAGSGLAGAYEQYF
few	.	TRBV2	14	TRBJ2-7	TGTGCCAGCAGGGAGGGGGTAATTATCTACGAGCAGTACTTC	CASREGVIIYEQYF
.	.	TRBV4-2	13	TRBJ1-4	TGTGCCAGCAGCCAAGATGTTACAGACACACTGTTTTTT	CASSQDVTDTLFF
.	.	TRBV7-9	14	TRBJ2-7	TGTGCCAGCAGCTTAGGGTCCTACAACCACGAGCAGTACTTC	CASSLGSYNHEQYF
few	.	TRBV4-2	15	TRBJ1-3	TGTGCCAGCAGCACCCCAGGGGTTAGTGGAAACACCATATATTTT	CASSTPGVSGNTIYF
few	.	TRBV10-3	12	TRBJ2-1	TGTGCCATCACTGGAGGGGGCCATGAGCAGTTCTTC	CAITGGGHEQFF
few	.	TRBV7-3	15	TRBJ2-7	TGTGCCAGCAGCTTAAACGGTCCCGGGGGAGGCGAGCAGTACTTC	CASSLNGPGGGEQYF
few	.	TRBV5-6	14	TRBJ1-5	TGTGCCAGCAGCTACAGGGATCGCAGGGGGCCCCAGCATTTT	CASSYRDRRGPQHF